Following are 6 T cell receptor beta chains from one sample sequenced in a study of PD-1 blockade in classical Hodgkin lymphoma. Relapse was seen in all patients after autologous stem cell transplantation, and brentuximab vedotin exposure was variable. The repertoire was sequenced with immunoSEQ multiplex PCR; TCRdb's copy has only in-frame clones and lacks some. The table records some 22,000 clones, around 68% of them present only once. Sequenced material: peripheral blood mononuclear cells (PBMCs), taken at baseline. These receptors originate from a human donor with classical Hodgkin lymphoma.

The V gene is TRBV5-4, the J gene TRBJ2-1, with 8 positions matching TRBD1. The CDR3 covers 17 residues. Unmatched junction bases numbered 12, after V lost 5 bases and J lost 2 bases. Germline V gene sequence: CDR1 SGHNT, CDR2 YYREEE (reference sequence). CDR3 amino acids: CASRLKDREVTYNEQFF. Written as DNA, the CDR3 is TGTGCCAGCAGACTCAAGGACAGGGAGGTAACCTACAATGAGCAGTTCTTC.

The chain has TRBV2 and TRBJ1-5; 7 bases match TRBD1. The germline V gene encodes CDR1 SNHLY and CDR2 FYNNEI. V lost 5 bases and J lost 1; bases outside the gene matches: 8. This CDR3 is built from 16 residues. This CDR3 reads CASSQQGRASNQPQHF. In DNA, the CDR3 is TGTGCCAGCAGTCAACAGGGGAGAGCAAGCAATCAGCCCCAGCATTTT.

The J gene is TRBJ2-3, the V gene TRBV9; the D is unclear. The CDR3 length is 15 residues. From germline, CDR1 is SGDLS and CDR2 YYNGEE. Trimming took off 1 base at V and 0 bases at J, with 9 bases between the two ends. The CDR3 nucleotides read TGTGCCAGCAGCGTAATTGGCTTCAGCACAGATACGCAGTATTTT. Amino acid sequence: CASSVIGFSTDTQYF.

The chain joins TRBV7-9 to TRBJ2-7; D remains ambiguous. The CDR3 sequence is 12 residues long. CDR1 and CDR2 from the germline V gene are SEHNR and FQNEAQ (reference sequence). The V gene lost 1 base and the J gene lost 4 bases, with 5 bases spanning the gap. The CDR3 DNA is TGTGCCAGCAGCTTAGGCCAGTACGAGCAGTACTTC. As protein: CASSLGQYEQYF. Full variable domain (remainder filled in from reference TRBV7-9 and TRBJ2-7): DTGVSQNPRHKITKRGQNVTFRCDPISEHNRLYWYRQTLGQGPEFLTYFQNEAQLEKSRLLSDRFSAERPKGSFSTLEIQRTEQGDSAMYLCASSLGQYEQYFGPGTRLTVT.

The table lists this clone with a few counts. This sequence joins TRBV6-6 and TRBJ1-2; weak D call: TRBD1 (5 bases). CDR3 size: 16 residues. V dropped 1 base and J dropped 4 bases, with 16 bases sitting between them. Germline V gives CDR1 MNHNY, CDR2 SVGAGI (reference sequence). Here the CDR3 DNA reads TGTGCCAGCAGTTACTTCCTAATTGGGGGGATCTATGGCTACACCTTC. It specifies CASSYFLIGGIYGYTF.

The V and J genes are TRBV14 and TRBJ2-7, with 14 positions matching TRBD2. CDR3 length: 17 residues. CDR1 and CDR2 (germline): SGHDN, FVKESK. V trimming: 3 bases; J trimming: 6 bases; junction bases outside the gene matches: 10. The CDR3 loop reads CASSHPGLAGVGLEQYF. CDR3 sequence (DNA): TGTGCCAGCAGCCACCCGGGACTAGCGGGAGTAGGTCTCGAGCAGTACTTC.